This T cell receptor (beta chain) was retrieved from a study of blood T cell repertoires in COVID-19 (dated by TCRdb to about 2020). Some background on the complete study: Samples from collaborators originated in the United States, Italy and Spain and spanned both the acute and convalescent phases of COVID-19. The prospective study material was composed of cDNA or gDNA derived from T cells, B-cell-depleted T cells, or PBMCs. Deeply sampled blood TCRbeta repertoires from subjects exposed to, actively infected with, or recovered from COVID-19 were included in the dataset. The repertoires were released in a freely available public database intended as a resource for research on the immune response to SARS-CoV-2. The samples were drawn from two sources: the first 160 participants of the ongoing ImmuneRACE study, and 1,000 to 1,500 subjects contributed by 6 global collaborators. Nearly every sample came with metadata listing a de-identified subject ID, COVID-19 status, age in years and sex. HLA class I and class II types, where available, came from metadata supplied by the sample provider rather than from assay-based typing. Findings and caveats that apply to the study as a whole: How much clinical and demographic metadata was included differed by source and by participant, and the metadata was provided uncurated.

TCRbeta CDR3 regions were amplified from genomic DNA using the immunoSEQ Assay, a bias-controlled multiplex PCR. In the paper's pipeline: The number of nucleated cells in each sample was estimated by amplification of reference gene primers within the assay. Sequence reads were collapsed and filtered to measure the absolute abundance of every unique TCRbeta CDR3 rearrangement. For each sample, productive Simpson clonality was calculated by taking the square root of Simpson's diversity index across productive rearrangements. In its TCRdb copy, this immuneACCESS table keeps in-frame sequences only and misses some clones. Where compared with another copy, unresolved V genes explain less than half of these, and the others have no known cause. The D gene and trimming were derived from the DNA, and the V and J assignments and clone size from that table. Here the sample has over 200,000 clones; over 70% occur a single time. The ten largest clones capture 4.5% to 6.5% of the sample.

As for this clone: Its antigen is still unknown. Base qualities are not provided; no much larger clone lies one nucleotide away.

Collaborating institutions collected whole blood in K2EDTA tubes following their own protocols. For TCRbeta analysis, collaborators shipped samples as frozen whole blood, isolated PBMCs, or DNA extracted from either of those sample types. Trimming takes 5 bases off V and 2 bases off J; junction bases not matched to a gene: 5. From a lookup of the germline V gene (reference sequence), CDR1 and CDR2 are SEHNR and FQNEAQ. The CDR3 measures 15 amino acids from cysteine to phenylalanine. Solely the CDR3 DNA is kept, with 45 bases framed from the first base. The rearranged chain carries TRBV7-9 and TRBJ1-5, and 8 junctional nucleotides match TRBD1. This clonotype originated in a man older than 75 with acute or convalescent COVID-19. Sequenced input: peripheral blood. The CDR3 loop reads CASSVGQGGNQPQHF. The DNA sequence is TGTGCCAGCAGCGTTGGACAGGGCGGCAATCAGCCCCAGCATTTT.